This T cell receptor (beta chain) emerged from a study of synovial regulatory T cells in juvenile arthritis. On the study more broadly: One patient received methotrexate plus infliximab; one lacked treatment information. Study-wide findings and caveats: Inflammation-associated Treg cells in blood had less TCR diversity than the remaining blood Treg cells. Largely private between patients, iaTreg TCR repertoires showed partial overlap with synovial Teff and blood CPL repertoires.

Comments on this clone: Its antigen is as yet unknown.

The protocol was immunoSEQ multiplex PCR, while the TCRdb copy is restricted to in-frame clones and leaves out a portion. The table for this sample gives about 10,000 clones. The V gene's germline CDR1 is WSHSY and CDR2 SAAADI. This CDR3 has 15 amino acids. The entry carries no DNA sequence. The source of this sequence is a donor younger than 35 with juvenile idiopathic arthritis. The sample consisted of Treg cells from blood. Subset meaning: remaining (HLA-DR-negative) circulating blood Treg cells. This chain uses TRBV10-2 with TRBJ2-3; TCRdb's D call of TRBD2 is untestable without DNA. The CDR3 spells CASSTSTSGRDTQYF.